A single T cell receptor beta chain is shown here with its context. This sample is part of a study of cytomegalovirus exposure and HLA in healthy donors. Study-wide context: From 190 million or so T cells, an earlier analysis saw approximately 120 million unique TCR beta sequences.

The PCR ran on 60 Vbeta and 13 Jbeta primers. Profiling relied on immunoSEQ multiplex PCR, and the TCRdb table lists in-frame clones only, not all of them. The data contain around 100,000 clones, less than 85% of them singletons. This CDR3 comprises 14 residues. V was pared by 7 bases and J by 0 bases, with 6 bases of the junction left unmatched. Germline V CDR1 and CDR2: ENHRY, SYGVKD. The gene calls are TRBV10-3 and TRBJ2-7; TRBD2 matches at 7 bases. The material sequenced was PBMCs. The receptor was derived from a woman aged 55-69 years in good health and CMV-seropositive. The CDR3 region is CAITSGGGSYEQYF. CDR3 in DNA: TGTGCCATCACTTCGGGGGGTGGCTCCTACGAGCAGTACTTC.